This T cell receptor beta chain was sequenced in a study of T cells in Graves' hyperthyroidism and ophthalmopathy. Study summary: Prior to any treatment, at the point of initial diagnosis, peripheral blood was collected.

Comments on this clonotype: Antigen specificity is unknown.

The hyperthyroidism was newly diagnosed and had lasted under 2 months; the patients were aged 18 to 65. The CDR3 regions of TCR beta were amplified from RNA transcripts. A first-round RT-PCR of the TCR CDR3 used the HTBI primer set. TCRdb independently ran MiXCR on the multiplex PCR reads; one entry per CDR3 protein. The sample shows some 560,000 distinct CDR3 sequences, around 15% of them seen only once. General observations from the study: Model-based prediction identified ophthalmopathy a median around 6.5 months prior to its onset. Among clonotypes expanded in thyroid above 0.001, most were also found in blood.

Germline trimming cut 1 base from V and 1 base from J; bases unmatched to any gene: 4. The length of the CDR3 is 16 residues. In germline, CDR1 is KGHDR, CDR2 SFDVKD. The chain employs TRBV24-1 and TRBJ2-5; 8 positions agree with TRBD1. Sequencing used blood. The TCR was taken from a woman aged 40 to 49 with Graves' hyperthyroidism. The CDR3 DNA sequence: TGTGCCACCAGTGATTTCGGACAGGGATCCCAAGAGACCCAGTACTTC. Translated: CATSDFGQGSQETQYF.